This T cell receptor beta chain was identified during a study of T cell repertoires in cytomegalovirus infection. Study summary: Selection of CMV epitopes for the study included recently identified HLA-C-restricted and well-studied HLA-B-restricted ones.

The J segment lost 3 bases and the V segment lost 8 bases, leaving 6 bases of the junction unmatched. Germline V gene sequence: CDR1 ENHRY, CDR2 SYGVKD. This CDR3 comprises 14 residues. MiXCR, applied by TCRdb to the reads, yields one record per CDR3 protein. Here the sample spans roughly 860,000 distinct CDR3 sequences, 30% to 35% being singletons. A word on this clonotype: Its target is not known.

The sample here was cultured CD8+ T cells from PBMCs, taken from culture after CMV antigen stimulation. The gene calls are TRBV10-3 and TRBJ1-5, with TRBD1 identical over 8 bases. The TCR comes from a human donor in good health (CMV status not recorded). Some clones in this sample may be carry-over from other donors' samples. The CDR3: CAISGGQDNQPQHF. The CDR3 DNA is TGTGCCATCTCAGGGGGACAGGACAATCAGCCCCAGCATTTT.